These 26 T cell receptor beta chains originate from one sample sequenced in a study of CD8+ T cells in alopecia areata. As the sequencing template, cDNA was produced by extracting RNA and reverse transcribing it. Clones were read by immunoSEQ multiplex PCR, and TCRdb kept only the in-frame ones, dropping some. The top ten hold 1% to 1.5% of the sample, which has around 250,000 clones, under 80% seen once. The sequencing used CD4+ T cells sorted from blood, collected at week 0. The source of these receptors is a human donor with alopecia areata.

This chain uses TRBV5-1 with TRBJ1-1; D call uncertain. Trimming left V 1 base short and J 1 base short, with 5 bases between. There are 13 residues in the CDR3. Per germline, CDR1 SGHRS and CDR2 YFSETQ. CDR3 in amino acids: CASSLTSNTEAFF. Here the CDR3 DNA reads TGCGCCAGCAGCTTGACATCGAACACTGAAGCTTTCTTT.

This clone came up a few times. The CDR3 spells CSVEEVRYYGYTF. CDR3 bases: TGCAGCGTTGAAGAGGTCAGATACTATGGCTACACCTTC. The chain joins TRBV29-1 to TRBJ1-2; no reliable D call. Per the germline V gene, CDR1 is SQVTM and CDR2 is ANQGSEA. Trimming took off 0 bases at V and 3 bases at J, with 8 bases between the two ends. The CDR3 is made up of 13 amino acids.

The chain carries TRBV2 and TRBJ2-5; D might be TRBD1 or TRBD2, each matching 6 bases. The germline gives CDR1 SNHLY, CDR2 FYNNEI. The CDR3 runs 15 residues. V dropped 4 bases and J dropped 2 bases, with 14 bases sitting between them. The CDR3 is CASSGAGGQQETQYF. CDR3 nucleotides: TGTGCCAGCAGTGGTGCTGGGGGGCAGCAAGAGACCCAGTACTTC.

This chain joins TRBV30 and TRBJ1-2, with D unresolved. The CDR3 covers 13 residues. Trimming pared 5 bases from V and 5 bases from J, leaving 15 bases between. CDR1 is GTSNPN, CDR2 SVGIG, per germline (reference sequence). CDR3 protein: CAWVPKTGYGYTF. The CDR3 coding sequence is TGTGCCTGGGTTCCTAAGACGGGGTATGGCTACACCTTC.

This rearrangement joins TRBV15 to TRBJ1-2; no clear D gene. Germline V gene data show CDR1 as LNHNV and CDR2 as YYDKDF (reference sequence). Trimming took 4 bases from V and 6 from J, leaving 18 bases between them. The CDR3 has 15 amino acids. In DNA, the CDR3 is TGTGCCACCAGCACCCATCATCGAGCGGGGAATGGCTACACCTTC. As protein: CATSTHHRAGNGYTF.

The chain couples TRBV19 to TRBJ2-1; D unresolved. With 2 bases removed from V and 0 bases from J, the gap between germline ends came to 11 bases. Germline V gene lookup returns CDR1 LNHDA and CDR2 SQIVND (reference sequence). The CDR3 is made up of 16 amino acids. In nucleotides, the CDR3 is TGTGCCAGTAGTATACCGGTCTCAAGCTCCTACAATGAGCAGTTCTTC. As protein: CASSIPVSSSYNEQFF.

The chain couples TRBV7-6 to TRBJ1-2; D remains ambiguous. V was cut by 1 base and J by 7 bases, with 10 bases left in between. CDR1 is SGHVS, CDR2 FNYEAQ, per germline. The CDR3 covers 13 residues. This CDR3 is CASSLDGVAGYTF. DNA of the CDR3: TGTGCCAGCAGCTTAGATGGGGTGGCTGGCTACACCTTC.

V gene TRBV6-6 combines with J gene TRBJ1-5; no clear D. Germline CDR1 MNHNY, CDR2 SVGAGI (reference sequence). The CDR3 has 15 amino acids. Trimming removed 0 bases at V and 11 bases at J, with 17 bases between. This chain's CDR3 is CASSYSADSGMSQHF. For the CDR3, the DNA is TGTGCCAGCAGTTACTCAGCGGATTCTGGGATGTCCCAGCATTTT.

This rearrangement joins TRBV2 to TRBJ1-2; the D is unclear. The CDR3 spans 13 residues. Germline values: CDR1 SNHLY, CDR2 FYNNEI. V gave up 3 bases and J gave up 4 bases, with 9 bases separating them. CDR3 DNA: TGTGCCAGCAGTGAGGAACAGCTCTATGGCTACACCTTC. Protein sequence: CASSEEQLYGYTF.

There are a few counts of this clone. V gene TRBV4-2 combines with J gene TRBJ1-2; weak D call: TRBD1 (5 bases). V gave up 0 bases and J gave up 3 bases, with 5 bases separating them. The CDR3 has 13 residues. The germline CDR1 and CDR2 sequences are LGHNA and YNFKEQ. The CDR3 reads CASSQDRDYGYTF. The DNA of the CDR3 is TGTGCCAGCAGCCAAGACAGGGACTATGGCTACACCTTC.

V and J are TRBV9 and TRBJ2-3; 11 positions agree with TRBD2. Germline loops: CDR1 SGDLS, CDR2 YYNGEE. V shed 0 bases, J shed 4 bases, and the junction held 10 bases outside the gene matches. The CDR3 runs 18 residues. The CDR3 loop reads CASSVAPFSGGAADTQYF. The CDR3 region has the DNA TGTGCCAGCAGCGTAGCTCCCTTTAGCGGGGGGGCCGCAGATACGCAGTATTTT.

The CDR3 sequence: CASSLSGGTVTEKLFF. As DNA, the CDR3 is TGTGCCAGCAGCTTGTCCGGGGGGACAGTGACTGAAAAACTGTTTTTT. The J gene is TRBJ1-4, the V gene TRBV11-2, with 7 bases that match TRBD1. This CDR3 spans 16 amino acids. Germline V gives CDR1 SGHAT, CDR2 FQNNGV. V dropped 3 bases and J dropped 7; count of bases not matched to a gene: 11.

The chain links TRBV10-3 to TRBJ2-7; TRBD1 aligns across 8 bases. The germline V gene encodes CDR1 ENHRY and CDR2 SYGVKD. The J segment lost 1 base and the V segment lost 3 bases, leaving 5 bases of the junction unmatched. This CDR3 is 15 amino acids long. The CDR3, as DNA: TGTGCCATCAGTGATCCGGGACAGGAGTCCTACGAGCAGTACTTC. Translating gives CAISDPGQESYEQYF.

This clone was detected a few times. V usage is TRBV18 and J usage is TRBJ2-1; no definite D call. V was clipped by 0 bases and J by 2 bases, with 5 bases between them. This CDR3 contains 14 residues. CDR1 and CDR2 (germline): KGHSH, LQKENI. CDR3: CASSPPNTYNEQFF. In DNA form, the CDR3 reads TGTGCCAGCTCACCACCAAACACCTACAATGAGCAGTTCTTC.

This clone was recorded a few times. The rearrangement links TRBV11-2 to TRBJ2-5; 12 bases fit TRBD2. Looked up from germline, CDR1 is SGHAT and CDR2 is FQNNGV. The CDR3 extends over 18 amino acids. Unmatched junction bases numbered 10, after V lost 0 bases and J lost 5 bases. The DNA for the CDR3 is TGTGCCAGCAGCTTAGATCGTCTAGCGGGGGGGCCATTGGAGACCCAGTACTTC. Protein product: CASSLDRLAGGPLETQYF.

At least ten counts were recorded for this clone. The sample has other DNA sequences that encode this CDR3 too. The V and J genes are TRBV11-1 and TRBJ2-5; unclear D gene. Germline V gene sequence: CDR1 SGHAT, CDR2 FQDESV (reference sequence). This CDR3 is built from 13 residues. The V gene lost 3 bases and the J gene lost 1 base, with 6 bases spanning the gap. In nucleotides, the CDR3 is TGTGCCAGCAGCTTCGGCAGCCAAGAGACCCAGTACTTC. It is translated as CASSFGSQETQYF. Full variable domain (missing parts from reference TRBV11-1 and TRBJ2-5): EAEVAQSPRYKITEKSQAVAFWCDPISGHATLYWYRQILGQGPELLVQFQDESVVDDSQLPKDRFSAERLKGVDSTLKIQPAELGDSAMYLCASSFGSQETQYFGPGTRLLVL.

V is TRBV7-6 and J is TRBJ1-6, with D tentatively TRBD1 (6 bases). Germline CDR1 is SGHVS and CDR2 is FNYEAQ. The CDR3 spans 15 residues. Trimming stripped 5 bases from V and 8 bases from J, with 16 bases between. The chain's CDR3 is CASSRRTGFDSPLHF. The DNA of the CDR3 is TGTGCCAGCAGCCGCCGAACAGGGTTTGATTCACCCCTCCACTTT.

V and J are TRBV4-2 and TRBJ2-5, with 8 nucleotides matching TRBD1. Germline V gene sequence: CDR1 LGHNA, CDR2 YNFKEQ. This CDR3 is built from 16 residues. V was pared by 1 base and J by 5 bases, with 9 bases of the junction left unmatched. The CDR3 sequence: CASSQGQTGDRETQYF. Here the CDR3 DNA reads TGTGCCAGCAGCCAAGGTCAGACAGGGGATAGGGAGACCCAGTACTTC.

The CDR3 protein is CSVDLRGSNGYTF. The CDR3 region has the DNA TGCAGCGTTGATTTGCGGGGTTCGAATGGCTACACCTTC. The chain carries TRBV29-1 and TRBJ1-2; D is undetermined. Between the trimmed V and J ends, which lost 3 bases and 6 bases, there was a span of 14 bases. Germline CDR1 is SQVTM and CDR2 is ANQGSEA. The CDR3 totals 13 residues.

This chain links TRBV7-2 with TRBJ2-1; D is uncertain. There are 13 residues in the CDR3. CDR1 and CDR2 (germline): SGHTA, FQGNSA. V was trimmed by 3 bases and J by 8 bases, leaving 11 bases between them. The CDR3 is CASSFDQSHEQFF. In DNA, the CDR3 is TGTGCCAGCAGCTTTGACCAGTCCCATGAGCAGTTCTTC.

In its sample, this clone was seen a few times. This chain joins TRBV7-8 and TRBJ2-5; D call uncertain. V was trimmed by 0 bases and J by 5 bases, leaving 4 bases between them. Germline-derived CDR1 and CDR2 are SGHVS and FQNEAQ. This CDR3 comprises 12 residues. The CDR3 coding sequence is TGTGCCAGCAGCTTAGCGTACGAGACCCAGTACTTC. It translates to CASSLAYETQYF.

The chain couples TRBV29-1 to TRBJ1-1; D gene unclear. The germline CDR1 and CDR2 sequences are SQVTM and ANQGSEA. The V and J ends lost 6 bases and 0 bases respectively, with 17 bases between them. This CDR3 has 15 amino acids. The DNA of the CDR3 is TGCAGCGTCCATCCCGGCTCGCTCGTGAACACTGAAGCTTTCTTT. Its protein product is CSVHPGSLVNTEAFF.

This clone was counted only a few times. CDR3 DNA: TGCGCCAGCAGCTTGATGACGATCAACACTGAAGCTTTCTTT. This encodes CASSLMTINTEAFF. V gene TRBV5-1 combines with J gene TRBJ1-1, with no clear D. Germline CDR1 and CDR2: SGHRS and YFSETQ. The germline V and J ends were trimmed by 1 base and 2 bases, with 9 bases remaining between them. This CDR3 region has 14 residues.

This chain uses TRBV2 with TRBJ2-1; 8 positions match TRBD1. The germline CDR1 and CDR2 sequences are SNHLY and FYNNEI. The length of the CDR3 is 11 residues. V lost 9 bases and J lost 15; bases outside the gene matches: 10. CDR3 residues: CASTTAGGSFF. DNA for the CDR3: TGTGCCAGTACTACCGCAGGGGGCTCGTTCTTC.

The table lists this clone with a few counts. This chain joins TRBV4-3 and TRBJ2-5, with D perhaps matching TRBD1 or TRBD2 (5 bases each). The V and J ends lost 0 bases and 3 bases respectively, with 11 bases between them. The germline V gene has CDR1 LGHNA and CDR2 YSLEER. The CDR3 is 15 amino acids. CDR3 nucleotide sequence: TGCGCCAGCAGCCAAGATCCGGGGCGAGAAGAGACCCAGTACTTC. Protein: CASSQDPGREETQYF.

The V call is TRBV30, the J call TRBJ2-1, with 7 bases matching TRBD2. This CDR3 region has 14 residues. CDR1 and CDR2 from the germline V gene are GTSNPN and SVGIG (reference sequence). V lost 1 base, J lost 5 bases, and 5 bases stayed unmatched. The CDR3 protein is CAWSETGGDNEQFF. The CDR3 region has the DNA TGTGCCTGGAGTGAAACGGGGGGTGACAATGAGCAGTTCTTC.